These 8 T cell receptor beta chains share one sample of origin, sequenced in a study of T cells after yellow fever vaccination. TCRdb passed the 5' RACE reads through MiXCR, listing each CDR3 protein once. The sample carries about 630,000 distinct CDR3 sequences, about 12% recorded once. Sequenced here: PBMCs, sampled on the day of the yellow fever booster vaccination. The receptors were sampled from a man younger than 40 who received the YFV17D yellow fever vaccine.

The chain has TRBV19 and TRBJ2-7, with 7 bases identical to TRBD2. The length of the CDR3 is 14 residues. Trimming removed 5 bases from V and 2 bases from J; junction bases left unmatched: 6. Per germline, CDR1 LNHDA and CDR2 SQIVND (reference sequence). CDR3 coding DNA: TGTGCCAGTAGTGGGAGGGGACGAACCTACGAGCAGTACTTC. Protein product: CASSGRGRTYEQYF.

The chain links TRBV7-6 to TRBJ2-1; 11 nucleotides line up with TRBD2. This CDR3 is built from 15 residues. The V and J ends lost 4 bases and 6 bases, in that order; junction bases with no gene match: 5. Germline CDR1 is SGHVS and CDR2 is FNYEAQ. The CDR3 here is CASSWGGTSGNEQFF. In DNA form, the CDR3 reads TGTGCCAGCAGCTGGGGGGGGACTAGCGGCAATGAGCAGTTCTTC.

This clonotype has just a few counts. The chain joins TRBV20-1 to TRBJ1-3, with D tentatively TRBD1 (6 bases). V shed 3 bases and J shed 6 bases, with 12 bases lying between them. This CDR3 has 13 amino acids. Germline V gene data show CDR1 as DFQATT and CDR2 as SNEGSKA (reference sequence). Here the CDR3 reads CSARSGAENTIYF. The DNA for the CDR3 is TGCAGTGCTAGGTCGGGGGCGGAAAACACCATATATTTT.

This clonotype was detected once. Compared with germline, one end of the junction differs, possibly owing to a read error. This chain joins TRBV6-6 and TRBJ1-5; D is ambiguous. Germline CDR1 reads MNHNY; CDR2 reads SVGAGI (reference sequence). The CDR3 loop spans 11 amino acids. DNA of the CDR3: TGTGCCAGCAGTGCTCGGGCGGGTGGGGATTTT. This encodes CASSARAGGDF.

This clonotype has only a few counts. The rearrangement links TRBV18 to TRBJ1-6; no clear D gene. Germline-derived CDR1 and CDR2 are KGHSH and LQKENI. Deletions cut 0 bases from V and 10 bases from J, with 13 bases between. This CDR3 has 15 amino acids. In DNA form, the CDR3 reads TGTGCCAGCTCACCACCCGTTGGGTCGGGCTCACCCCTCCACTTT. Translated: CASSPPVGSGSPLHF.

The rearrangement joins TRBV18 to TRBJ1-2, with D unclear. Germline lookup yields CDR1 KGHSH and CDR2 LQKENI. V was shortened by 6 bases and J by 3 bases, with 5 bases between the two germline ends. The CDR3 extends over 11 amino acids. Here the CDR3 DNA reads TGTGCCAGCTCGAATTACTATGGCTACACCTTC. Encoded protein: CASSNYYGYTF.

V usage is TRBV19 and J usage is TRBJ2-3; the D is unclear. Per germline, CDR1 LNHDA and CDR2 SQIVND (reference sequence). The CDR3 spans 16 residues. V lost 1 base to trimming and J lost 0 bases, with 11 bases between them. CDR3 nucleotides: TGTGCCAGTAGTATAGGGCGGCAGGACAGCACAGATACGCAGTATTTT. Protein product: CASSIGRQDSTDTQYF.

The rearrangement links TRBV15 to TRBJ2-7, with a tentative D call TRBD2 (6 bases). V gave up 2 bases and J gave up 3 bases, with 14 bases separating them. Germline V gives CDR1 LNHNV, CDR2 YYDKDF (reference sequence). The CDR3 extends over 15 amino acids. The chain's CDR3 is CATSRMRGEGYEQYF. The CDR3 bases are TGTGCCACCAGCAGAATGCGGGGAGAGGGCTACGAGCAGTACTTC.